This T cell receptor beta chain stems from a study of blood T cell repertoires in COVID-19. Study overall: Collection of acute and convalescent COVID-19 samples took place in the United States, Italy and Spain. PBMCs, B-cell-depleted T cells, or T cells provided the cDNA or gDNA that made up the material.

As to this clone: Other DNA variants within this sample encode the same CDR3.

Germline-derived CDR1 and CDR2 are SNHLY and FYNNEI. V shed 2 bases and J 5 bases; nucleotides not matched to a gene: 3. The CDR3 has 14 residues. Original data processing: Amplification from reference gene primers served as the basis for estimated nucleated cell counts. This table comes from immunoSEQ multiplex PCR, and its TCRdb copy is limited to in-frame clones, with some not included. V and J calls plus clone size are reproduced from that table; the DNA served to infer D and trimming. The sample holds around 230,000 clones, about 88% seen once. The source material was peripheral blood. This receptor was taken from a man aged 35 to 55 with acute or convalescent COVID-19. J is TRBJ2-5 and V is TRBV2, with TRBD2 matching 9 bases. The CDR3 is CASSEQAGGETQYF. The CDR3 DNA is TGTGCCAGCAGTGAACAGGCGGGAGGGGAGACCCAGTACTTC.